This TCR beta chain stems from a study of response to subunit inactivated influenza vaccine. Study results and limitations: The authors put forward the suggestion that each seasonal influenza vaccination may bring in only a limited number of new T cells.

Looked up from germline, CDR1 is MGHDK and CDR2 is SYGVNS. This CDR3 comprises 14 residues. The V and J ends lost 3 bases and 8 bases respectively, with 14 bases between them. TCRdb re-derived calls from the RT-PCR reads in MiXCR, one entry per CDR3 protein. The sample shows approximately 500,000 distinct CDR3 sequences, 14% of them seen only once. As regards this clonotype: Its specificity is unknown.

This TCR was recovered from a man between 50 and 59 years old who received an inactivated influenza vaccine. The sample was PBMCs from blood, taken 11 to 12 days after vaccination. This chain uses TRBV25-1 with TRBJ2-1; perhaps D is TRBD1 or TRBD2 (5 bases each). The CDR3 bases are TGTGCCAGCAGTGAGGGGGAGATCGTCTATGAGCAGTTCTTC. Translated: CASSEGEIVYEQFF.